The rows below give T cell receptor beta chains drawn from one sample of a study of blood T cell repertoires in COVID-19. Repertoires were generated with immunoSEQ multiplex PCR, while TCRdb's copy carries only in-frame clones and drops some. The sample lists 60,000 to 75,000 clones; more than 75% were seen once. Material: peripheral blood. These receptors all stem from a man in his fifties or sixties with active COVID-19. Both conserved end residues are part of each CDR3. D genes are given only for firm matches. The size entry is marked missing in some rows and otherwise reads once, few, many or a size class.

-	TRBJ2-7	TRBV5-6	-	CASSYSPGMDYEQYF	TGTGCCAGCAGCTACAGCCCGGGAATGGACTACGAGCAGTACTTC
TRBD1	TRBJ1-6	TRBV6-5	-	CASRTGGNSPLHF	TGTGCCAGCCGGACAGGGGGTAATTCACCCCTCCACTTT
-	TRBJ1-2	TRBV4-3	-	CASSQDLRGGYTF	TGCGCCAGCAGCCAAGACCTTAGGGGTGGCTACACCTTC
TRBD1	TRBJ1-4	TRBV5-1	-	CASSEDRVEKLFF	TGCGCCAGCAGCGAGGACAGGGTTGAAAAACTGTTTTTT
TRBD2	TRBJ2-3	TRBV7-2	-	CASSLGSGRPNTQYF	TGTGCCAGCAGCTTAGGGAGCGGGAGACCGAATACGCAGTATTTT
TRBD1	TRBJ1-1	TRBV19	-	CASSVDRENTEAFF	TGTGCCAGTAGTGTGGACAGGGAGAACACTGAAGCTTTCTTT
TRBD1	TRBJ2-7	TRBV2	-	CASRGQGRALYF	TGTGCCAGCAGGGGACAGGGGCGGGCCTTGTACTTC
-	TRBJ2-1	TRBV24-1	-	CATSDSRVRGTFRQFF	TGTGCCACCAGTGATTCGCGGGTCAGGGGAACTTTTCGGCAGTTCTTC
-	TRBJ1-6	TRBV6-5	-	CASSTRSGGDSPLHF	TGTGCCAGCAGTACCCGGTCTGGAGGGGATTCACCCCTCCACTTT
-	TRBJ2-3	TRBV27	-	CASSWRSTDTQYF	TGTGCCAGCAGTTGGAGGAGCACAGATACGCAGTATTTT
TRBD2	TRBJ2-1	TRBV28	once	CASSLGTSGHYNEQFF	TGTGCCAGCAGTTTGGGGACTAGCGGACACTACAATGAGCAGTTCTTC
-	TRBJ2-2	TRBV9	-	CASSVAPEVTGELFF	TGTGCCAGCAGCGTAGCCCCCGAGGTTACCGGGGAGCTGTTTTTT
-	TRBJ1-1	TRBV5-6	-	CASIPRGWPKKRTEAFF	TGTGCCAGCATCCCAAGGGGGTGGCCCAAGAAACGGACTGAAGCTTTCTTT
TRBD2	TRBJ2-4	TRBV4-1	-	CASSQGGGGSAKNIQYF	TGCGCCAGCAGCCAAGGAGGCGGGGGATCAGCCAAAAACATTCAGTACTTC
-	TRBJ1-2	TRBV24-1	-	CATSGGFGGYTF	TGTGCCACCTCTGGAGGATTTGGTGGCTACACCTTC
TRBD1	TRBJ1-5	TRBV19	-	CASSWGTVISNQPQHF	TGTGCCAGTTCCTGGGGGACAGTTATTAGCAATCAGCCCCAGCATTTT
-	TRBJ2-5	TRBV6-6	-	CASSDTRMAAGAQYF	TGTGCCAGCAGTGATACGAGGATGGCAGCCGGGGCCCAGTACTTC
TRBD1	TRBJ2-3	TRBV11-3	-	CASSSSRGPGTDTQYF	TGTGCCAGCAGCTCTAGCAGGGGGCCCGGCACAGATACGCAGTATTTT
-	TRBJ1-2	TRBV4-3	-	CASSQDWGLGTNYGYTF	TGCGCCAGCAGCCAAGATTGGGGGCTAGGCACTAACTATGGCTACACCTTC
-	TRBJ1-1	TRBV7-8	-	CASSLTEVSTEAFF	TGTGCCAGCAGCCTCACCGAAGTTAGCACTGAAGCTTTCTTT
TRBD2	TRBJ2-2	TRBV9	-	CASRAGDTGELFF	TGTGCCAGCAGGGCGGGAGACACCGGGGAGCTGTTTTTT
-	TRBJ2-1	TRBV7-9	-	CASISRASYNEQFF	TGTGCCAGCATCTCGAGGGCCTCCTACAATGAGCAGTTCTTC
-	TRBJ1-6	TRBV27	-	CASSLLWAGGNSPLHF	TGTGCCAGCAGTTTACTCTGGGCAGGAGGTAATTCACCCCTCCACTTT
TRBD1	TRBJ2-7	TRBV10-2	-	CASRRGQAYEQYF	TGCGCCAGCAGAAGGGGACAGGCCTACGAGCAGTACTTC
-	TRBJ2-7	TRBV9	-	CASSVGGQGASGLADYEQYF	TGTGCCAGCAGCGTAGGGGGACAGGGGGCCTCGGGACTAGCGGACTACGAGCAGTACTTC
TRBD2	TRBJ2-7	TRBV4-2	-	CASSRQLAGAQYF	TGTGCCAGCAGCCGGCAACTAGCGGGAGCTCAGTACTTC
-	TRBJ2-5	TRBV7-2	-	CASTVRGARDF	TGTGCCAGCACCGTACGGGGGGCCCGGGACTTC
TRBD2	TRBJ2-1	TRBV5-6	-	CASSLPTGLAGGRYNEQFF	TGTGCCAGCAGCTTGCCAACAGGACTAGCGGGAGGACGGTACAATGAGCAGTTCTTC
TRBD1	TRBJ2-3	TRBV11-3	-	CASSPGTGGTSTDTQYF	TGTGCCAGCAGCCCCGGGACAGGGGGTACTAGCACAGATACGCAGTATTTT
-	TRBJ1-1	TRBV7-2	-	CASSLAFAGVMGTEAFF	TGTGCCAGCAGCTTAGCGTTTGCGGGGGTGATGGGCACTGAAGCTTTCTTT
TRBD1	TRBJ2-7	TRBV5-4	-	CASSSGQASYEQYF	TGTGCCAGCAGCTCAGGACAGGCTTCCTACGAGCAGTACTTC
-	TRBJ1-3	TRBV9	-	CASSARQAPGNTIYF	TGTGCCAGCAGCGCAAGACAGGCCCCGGGAAACACCATATATTTT
TRBD1	TRBJ2-2	TRBV6-2/TRBV6-3	once	CASSQDRARNTGELFF	TGTGCCAGCAGTCAGGACAGGGCAAGGAACACCGGGGAGCTGTTTTTT
-	TRBJ1-1	TRBV11-2	few	CASSWSNTEAFF	TGTGCCAGCAGCTGGAGCAACACTGAAGCTTTCTTT
-	TRBJ1-1	TRBV19	-	CASSINAGLVEAFF	TGTGCCAGTAGTATCAATGCAGGCCTGGTTGAAGCTTTCTTT
TRBD1	TRBJ1-1	TRBV7-2	-	CASSPGQGSHTEAFF	TGTGCCAGCAGCCCGGGACAGGGGTCGCACACTGAAGCTTTCTTT
TRBD1	TRBJ1-5	TRBV4-3	-	CASSPLSFRDRGHSNQPQHF	TGCGCCAGCAGCCCACTTTCTTTCCGGGACAGGGGGCATAGCAATCAGCCCCAGCATTTT
-	TRBJ1-2	TRBV7-9	-	CAGHSPDSYGYTF	TGTGCCGGGCACAGTCCGGACTCCTATGGCTACACCTTC
-	TRBJ1-2	TRBV9	-	CASSALNYGYTF	TGTGCCAGCAGCGCTCTTAACTATGGCTACACCTTC
TRBD2	TRBJ2-7	TRBV10-3	once	CAISAGEGIYEQYF	TGTGCCATCAGTGCGGGGGAGGGGATCTACGAGCAGTACTTC
-	TRBJ1-5	TRBV7-9	-	CASSLFTGGGSNQPQHF	TGTGCCAGCAGCTTATTCACGGGGGGCGGAAGCAATCAGCCCCAGCATTTT
-	TRBJ1-2	TRBV27	-	CASTRTGILGTNYGYTF	TGTGCCAGCACCCGAACAGGGATCCTCGGCACCAACTATGGCTACACCTTC
-	TRBJ1-1	TRBV28	-	CASSVKKEAFF	TGTGCCAGCAGCGTGAAGAAGGAGGCTTTCTTT
TRBD2	TRBJ2-1	TRBV19	-	CASSIRGTSGHNEQFF	TGTGCCAGTAGTATACGAGGGACTAGCGGACACAATGAGCAGTTCTTC
-	TRBJ2-2	TRBV27	-	CASSLGESSGPTRELFF	TGTGCCAGCAGTCTAGGGGAGAGTAGCGGTCCCACCAGGGAGCTGTTTTTT
-	TRBJ2-5	TRBV28	-	CASSKTGQETQYF	TGTGCCAGCAGTAAAACAGGACAAGAGACCCAGTACTTC
TRBD2	TRBJ2-2	TRBV30	-	CAWSRSGVKGGELFF	TGTGCCTGGAGTAGGAGCGGGGTGAAGGGCGGGGAGCTGTTTTTT
-	TRBJ2-5	TRBV25-1	-	CASSESPPGGETQYF	TGTGCCAGCAGTGAGTCACCTCCAGGTGGGGAGACCCAGTACTTC
TRBD2	TRBJ2-7	TRBV18	-	CASSRLAGAYEQYF	TGTGCCAGCTCAAGACTAGCGGGAGCCTACGAGCAGTACTTC
TRBD2	TRBJ2-5	TRBV4-2	-	CASSQGTSGRAVETQYF	TGTGCCAGCAGCCAAGGGACTAGCGGGAGGGCCGTGGAGACCCAGTACTTC